These 8 T cell receptor beta chains share one sample of origin, sequenced in a study of CD8 T cells in ankylosing spondylitis. TCRdb passed the 5' RACE reads through MiXCR, listing each CDR3 protein once. The sample includes some 200,000 distinct CDR3 sequences, approximately 18% of them seen just once. Sequencing input: blood, either unsorted or a sorted T cell fraction (not recorded which). The receptors come from a male donor aged 10-35 years with ankylosing spondylitis or in good health (not recorded which).

This clonotype was detected ten times or more. The chain is built from TRBV7-6 and TRBJ1-1; D unclear. Germline assignment: CDR1 SGHVS and CDR2 FNYEAQ. Trimming shortened V by 3 bases and J by 4 bases, and 9 bases separated the two germline ends. The CDR3 has 13 residues. This CDR3 reads CASSFGVTTEAFF. DNA of the CDR3: TGTGCCAGCAGCTTTGGGGTAACCACTGAAGCTTTCTTT.

This clonotype appeared many times. The rearrangement joins TRBV3-1 to TRBJ1-5; D is undetermined. This CDR3 comprises 14 residues. Trimming left V 4 bases short and J 3 bases short, with 10 bases between. Germline CDR1 and CDR2: LGHDT and YNNKEL (reference sequence). The CDR3 reads CASSPRRNNQPQHF. As DNA, the CDR3 is TGTGCCAGCAGCCCGCGACGGAACAATCAGCCCCAGCATTTT.

The gene calls are TRBV5-1 and TRBJ2-1; 10 positions match TRBD1. The junction had 8 bases not matched to a gene; V was cut back by 2 bases and J by 6 bases. This CDR3 comprises 16 residues. Germline V gives CDR1 SGHRS, CDR2 YFSETQ. CDR3 nucleotides: TGCGCCAGCAGCTTTGGGGACAGGGGTGCTAGCAATGAGCAGTTCTTC. Translated: CASSFGDRGASNEQFF.

This clonotype was seen ten or more times. This sequence joins TRBV20-1 and TRBJ2-5; no firm D call. This CDR3 region has 13 residues. Deletions cut 4 bases from V and 1 base from J, with 10 bases between. Germline V lookup: CDR1 DFQATT, CDR2 SNEGSKA (reference sequence). The CDR3 is CSAIAESQETQYF. As DNA, the CDR3 is TGCAGTGCTATAGCAGAATCCCAAGAGACCCAGTACTTC.

This clonotype was counted many times. The chain carries TRBV12-3 or TRBV12-4 and TRBJ2-7; D is perhaps TRBD1 (6 bases). The CDR3 extends over 11 amino acids. Trimming pared 4 bases from V and 8 bases from J, leaving 9 bases between. The CDR3 region has the DNA TGTGCCAGCAGTTATACAGGGAAGCAGTACTTC. It translates to CASSYTGKQYF.

This clonotype was observed many times. The chain recombines TRBV27 with TRBJ1-1; D remains ambiguous. CDR1 and CDR2 from the germline V gene are MNHEY and SMNVEV (reference sequence). There are 12 residues in the CDR3. V shed 5 bases and J shed 7 bases, with 11 bases lying between them. The CDR3 protein is CASSASSFEAFF. Written as DNA, the CDR3 is TGTGCCAGCAGTGCCAGCTCCTTTGAAGCTTTCTTT.

This clonotype was recorded many times. V is TRBV5-6 and J is TRBJ2-1; D unresolved. Germline V CDR1 and CDR2: SGHDT, YYEEEE. There are 13 residues in the CDR3. Trimming removed 0 bases at V and 8 bases at J, with 9 bases between. The DNA for the CDR3 is TGTGCCAGCAGCTTGGTTGCGGCCCATGAGCAGTTCTTC. Translation gives CASSLVAAHEQFF.

This clonotype appeared many times. One end of the junction fails to match germline, which may point to a read error. The gene calls are TRBV6-6 and TRBJ1-6, with 7 bases matching TRBD1. This CDR3 has 14 amino acids. Germline V gene lookup returns CDR1 MNHNY and CDR2 SVGAGI (reference sequence). For the CDR3, the DNA is TGTGCCAGCACTTACAGGGGCCCGAATTCACCCCTCCACTTT. It encodes CASTYRGPNSPLHF.